The 20 T cell receptor beta chains reported below all come from one sample, sequenced in a study of T cell responses to AZD1222 COVID-19 vaccine. Method: immunoSEQ multiplex PCR; TCRdb's copy keeps in-frame clones and lacks some. The repertoire holds roughly 100,000 clones, with around 91% as singletons. Sample: peripheral blood, taken on day 0 of AZD1222 vaccination. These TCRs come from an adult in good health.

This chain links TRBV7-9 with TRBJ1-6; D is perhaps TRBD1 (6 bases). V lost 1 base to trimming and J lost 11 bases, with 9 bases between them. CDR3 length: 13 amino acids. Per the germline V gene, CDR1 is SEHNR and CDR2 is FQNEAQ (reference sequence). The CDR3 nucleotides are TGTGCCAGCAGCTTAGGGGGGGCTACACCCCTCCACTTT. It translates to CASSLGGATPLHF.

The chain links TRBV6-6 to TRBJ1-1; 7 nucleotides align to TRBD1. CDR3 size: 15 residues. Per the germline V gene, CDR1 is MNHNY and CDR2 is SVGAGI (reference sequence). V dropped 5 bases and J dropped 5; count of bases not matched to a gene: 11. This chain's CDR3 is CASSKGQDSGTEAFF. The CDR3 nucleotides read TGTGCCAGCAGTAAAGGACAGGACTCTGGAACTGAAGCTTTCTTT.

The chain has TRBV20-1 and TRBJ1-1; D call uncertain. The CDR3 has 11 residues. Germline CDR1 and CDR2: DFQATT and SNEGSKA (reference sequence). Trimming removed 6 bases at V and 4 bases at J, with 9 bases between. The CDR3 loop is CSAPVGTEAFF. The DNA for the CDR3 is TGCAGTGCCCCTGTCGGCACTGAAGCTTTCTTT.

The chain couples TRBV11-2 to TRBJ2-3; a possible D gene is TRBD2 (5 bases). Trimming took off 6 bases at V and 2 bases at J, with 15 bases between the two ends. The CDR3 is 15 amino acids. Looked up from germline, CDR1 is SGHAT and CDR2 is FQNNGV. The CDR3 loop is CASRRTRLTTDTQYF. The DNA of the CDR3 is TGTGCCAGCAGACGTACTAGGTTAACCACAGATACGCAGTATTTT.

The rearrangement links TRBV5-1 to TRBJ1-3; D gene ambiguous. V shed 0 bases and J shed 0 bases, with 7 bases lying between them. CDR1 and CDR2 (germline): SGHRS, YFSETQ. The CDR3 length is 15 residues. The CDR3 protein is CASSLEPDSGNTIYF. As DNA, the CDR3 is TGCGCCAGCAGCTTGGAGCCAGACTCTGGAAACACCATATATTTT.

This chain connects TRBV15 to TRBJ2-7; 9 nucleotides agree with TRBD1. Germline V gene lookup returns CDR1 LNHNV and CDR2 YYDKDF (reference sequence). The CDR3 covers 15 residues. With 3 bases clipped from V and 4 bases from J, the junction kept 7 bases outside the gene matches. The CDR3 DNA reads TGTGCCACCAGCAGTCCGGGACAGGGTATATACGAGCAGTACTTC. This sequence encodes CATSSPGQGIYEQYF.

The rearrangement uses TRBV4-3 and TRBJ2-6, with D unclear. CDR3 length: 15 residues. The germline gives CDR1 LGHNA, CDR2 YSLEER. V was clipped by 3 bases and J by 2 bases, with 8 bases between them. This chain's CDR3 is CASSQLRTGANVLTF. The CDR3 DNA reads TGCGCCAGCAGCCAGCTCAGAACTGGGGCCAACGTCCTGACTTTC.

The rearrangement links TRBV6-5 to TRBJ2-1, with 10 bases that match TRBD1. This CDR3 spans 15 amino acids. In germline, CDR1 is MNHEY, CDR2 SVGAGI. After removal of 7 bases from V and 2 bases from J, the junction contained 5 bases not matched to a gene. The CDR3 DNA is TGTGCCAGCATGATAGGACAGGGGGCCTACAATGAGCAGTTCTTC. Translated: CASMIGQGAYNEQFF.

CDR3 sequence reads: CATSDLGSGSGETQYF. As DNA, the CDR3 is TGTGCCACCAGTGACCTCGGTAGCGGGAGTGGAGAGACCCAGTACTTC. The chain uses TRBV24-1 and TRBJ2-5; 9 bases agree with TRBD2. The trim removed 4 bases at V and 4 bases at J, leaving 9 bases unmatched. The CDR3 totals 16 residues. Germline V CDR1 and CDR2: KGHDR, SFDVKD.

The chain uses TRBV11-3 and TRBJ2-1; D uncertain. The CDR3 runs 13 residues. The germline CDR1 and CDR2 sequences are SGHNT and YENEEA. With 3 bases removed from V and 3 bases from J, the gap between germline ends came to 6 bases. CDR3 residues: CASSLNSYNEQFF. The CDR3 nucleotides read TGTGCCAGCAGCTTGAACAGCTACAATGAGCAGTTCTTC.

The chain carries TRBV3-1 (or the pseudogene TRBV3-2) and TRBJ1-6; D call uncertain. There are 11 residues in the CDR3. Germline V gene data show CDR1 as LGHDT and CDR2 as YNNKEL (reference sequence). V lost 3 bases, J lost 6 bases, and 0 bases lay in between. This chain's CDR3 is CASSHNSPLHF. CDR3 nucleotides: TGTGCCAGCAGCCATAATTCACCCCTCCACTTT.

The chain is built from TRBV9 and TRBJ1-6; 7 bases are a match to TRBD1. After removal of 4 bases from V and 7 bases from J, the junction contained 8 bases not matched to a gene. This CDR3 has 15 amino acids. The germline V gene has CDR1 SGDLS and CDR2 YYNGEE. The CDR3 sequence is CASSLGTDYNSPLHF. The CDR3 DNA is TGTGCCAGCAGCCTGGGGACAGATTACAATTCACCCCTCCACTTT.

The gene calls are TRBV6-4 and TRBJ1-6; unclear D gene. V shed 8 bases and J shed 0 bases, with 11 bases lying between them. CDR1 is MRHNA, CDR2 SNTAGT, per germline. The CDR3 contains 15 residues. The CDR3 here is CASYPGSSYNSPLHF. The CDR3 DNA follows: TGTGCCAGCTATCCTGGAAGCTCCTATAATTCACCCCTCCACTTT.

The CDR3: CASSQDGLASEQYF. In DNA form, the CDR3 reads TGTGCCAGCAGCCAAGACGGACTAGCCTCCGAGCAGTACTTC. The gene calls are TRBV3-1 (or the pseudogene TRBV3-2) and TRBJ2-7; the match to TRBD2 covers 8 bases. The V gene end was trimmed by 0 bases and the J gene end by 6 bases; junction bases not matched to a gene: 4. The V gene's germline CDR1 is LGHDT and CDR2 YNNKEL (reference sequence). The CDR3 runs to 14 residues.

The V gene is TRBV28, the J gene TRBJ2-7; 13 nucleotides match TRBD2. J was trimmed by 0 bases and V by 7 bases; bases with no gene match: 9. CDR3 size: 17 residues. Germline CDR1 is MDHEN and CDR2 is SYDVKM. In nucleotides, the CDR3 is TGTGCCAGCAAGGGCCCCGGGACTAGCGGGGCCTCCTACGAGCAGTACTTC. It codes for CASKGPGTSGASYEQYF.

The V call is TRBV5-4, the J call TRBJ1-2, with D possibly matching TRBD1 (5 bases). The CDR3 extends over 15 amino acids. From germline, CDR1 is SGHNT and CDR2 YYREEE (reference sequence). The V end was cut by 2 bases, the J end by 4 bases, with 15 bases between. For the CDR3, the DNA is TGTGCCAGCAGCTTCGACCGGGGGACCCTCTATGGCTACACCTTC. This sequence encodes CASSFDRGTLYGYTF.

This sequence joins TRBV29-1 and TRBJ1-2; no reliable D call. Germline V lookup: CDR1 SQVTM, CDR2 ANQGSEA. Trimming pared 6 bases from V and 0 bases from J, leaving 8 bases between. The CDR3 length is 12 residues. The CDR3 region has the DNA TGCAGCGTAAGGCCAGCTAACTATGGCTACACCTTC. Amino acids: CSVRPANYGYTF.

V gene TRBV9 combines with J gene TRBJ1-4; no reliable D call. Looked up from germline, CDR1 is SGDLS and CDR2 is YYNGEE. The ends were cut back, 3 bases at V and 8 bases at J, with 5 bases in the middle. The CDR3 has 11 amino acids. CDR3 sequence: CASSAGEKLFF. CDR3 sequence (DNA): TGTGCCAGCAGCGCGGGAGAAAAACTGTTTTTT.

The V and J genes are TRBV6-6 and TRBJ1-4; D perhaps matches TRBD1 (6 bases). The germline V gene encodes CDR1 MNHNY and CDR2 SVGAGI (reference sequence). This CDR3 spans 15 amino acids. The V and J ends lost 6 bases and 0 bases respectively, with 11 bases between them. The CDR3 spells CASSGGGATNEKLFF. CDR3 sequence (DNA): TGTGCCAGCAGCGGGGGGGGCGCAACTAATGAAAAACTGTTTTTT.

This rearrangement joins TRBV2 to TRBJ2-7; no clear D. The CDR3 totals 13 residues. Germline V gene data show CDR1 as SNHLY and CDR2 as FYNNEI. V lost 6 bases to trimming and J lost 9 bases, with 18 bases between them. CDR3 residues: CASRAGDSFLQYF. CDR3 bases: TGTGCCAGCAGGGCAGGAGATTCCTTTTTGCAGTACTTC.